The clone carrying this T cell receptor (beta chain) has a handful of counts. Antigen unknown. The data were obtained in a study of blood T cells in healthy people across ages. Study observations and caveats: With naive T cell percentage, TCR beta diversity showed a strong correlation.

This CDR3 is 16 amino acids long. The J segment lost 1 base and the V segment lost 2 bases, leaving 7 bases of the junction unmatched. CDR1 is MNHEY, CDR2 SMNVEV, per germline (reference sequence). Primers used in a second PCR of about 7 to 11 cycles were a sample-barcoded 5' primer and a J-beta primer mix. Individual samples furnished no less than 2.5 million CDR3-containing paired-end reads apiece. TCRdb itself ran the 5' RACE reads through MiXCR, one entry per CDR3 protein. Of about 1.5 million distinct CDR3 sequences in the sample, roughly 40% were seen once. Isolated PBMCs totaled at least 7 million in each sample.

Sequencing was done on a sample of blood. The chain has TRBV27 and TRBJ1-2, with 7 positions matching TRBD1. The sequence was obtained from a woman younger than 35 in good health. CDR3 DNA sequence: TGTGCCAGCAGTTTAATCAGGGGGGCGGATAACTATGGCTACACCTTC. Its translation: CASSLIRGADNYGYTF.